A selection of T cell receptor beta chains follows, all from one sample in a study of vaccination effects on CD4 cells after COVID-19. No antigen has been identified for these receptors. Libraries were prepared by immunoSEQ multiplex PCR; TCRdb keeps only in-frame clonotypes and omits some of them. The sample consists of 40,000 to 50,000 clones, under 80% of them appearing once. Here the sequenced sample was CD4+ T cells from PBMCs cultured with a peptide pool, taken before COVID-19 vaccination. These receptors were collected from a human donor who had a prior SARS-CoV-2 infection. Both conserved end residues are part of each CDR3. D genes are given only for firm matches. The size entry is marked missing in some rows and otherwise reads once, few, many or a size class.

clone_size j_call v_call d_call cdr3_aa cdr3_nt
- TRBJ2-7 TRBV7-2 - CASSLDDSSSILYGPQYF TGTGCCAGCAGCTTAGATGATTCCTCTTCAATACTGTATGGACCACAGTACTTC
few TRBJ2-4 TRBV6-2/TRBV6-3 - CASSYSDLGRRPLKKYF TGTGCCAGCAGTTACTCCGACTTAGGACGCCGGCCTCTAAAGAAGTACTTC
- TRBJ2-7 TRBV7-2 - CASSPGRNSYEQYF TGTGCCAGCAGCCCCGGTAGGAACTCCTACGAGCAGTACTTC
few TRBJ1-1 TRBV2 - CATDRMRTEAFF TGTGCCACCGACAGGATGAGGACTGAAGCTTTCTTT
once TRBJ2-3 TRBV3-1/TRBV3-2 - CASSQDWGNADTQYF TGTGCCAGCAGCCAAGATTGGGGCAATGCAGATACGCAGTATTTT
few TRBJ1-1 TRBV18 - CASSPEPFGVEAFF TGTGCCAGCTCACCAGAGCCCTTTGGGGTTGAAGCTTTCTTT
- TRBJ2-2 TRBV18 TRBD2 CASSPKAGANTGELFF TGTGCCAGCTCACCAAAGGCGGGGGCGAACACCGGGGAGCTGTTTTTT
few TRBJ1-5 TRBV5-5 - CASSLASHSNQPQHF TGTGCCAGCAGCTTGGCCAGTCATAGCAATCAGCCCCAGCATTTT
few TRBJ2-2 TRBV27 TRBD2 CASSHLAGNTGELFF TGTGCCAGCAGTCACCTAGCGGGGAACACCGGGGAGCTGTTTTTT
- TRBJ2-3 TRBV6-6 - CASKTSNTDTQYF TGTGCCAGCAAGACCTCGAACACAGATACGCAGTATTTT
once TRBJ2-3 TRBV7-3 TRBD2 CASSEGLAGADTQYF TGTGCCAGCAGCGAGGGACTAGCGGGTGCAGATACGCAGTATTTT
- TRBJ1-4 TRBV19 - CASSSTFGNEKLFF TGTGCCAGTAGTTCCACATTTGGGAATGAAAAACTGTTTTTT
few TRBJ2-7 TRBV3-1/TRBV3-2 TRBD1 CASSPSTGNEQYF TGTGCCAGCAGCCCGTCGACAGGGAACGAGCAGTACTTC
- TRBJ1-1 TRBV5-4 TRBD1 CASSRTGTGGRTEAFF TGTGCCAGCAGCCGGACTGGGACAGGGGGCCGCACTGAAGCTTTCTTT
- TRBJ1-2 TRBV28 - CASSKTRTATGYTF TGTGCCAGCAGCAAAACAAGGACCGCGACCGGCTACACCTTC
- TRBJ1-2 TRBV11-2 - CASSLDRSTDLNGYTF TGTGCCAGCAGCTTAGATCGCTCGACGGACCTAAATGGCTACACCTTC
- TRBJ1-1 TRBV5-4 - CASSLSRGYTEAFF TGTGCCAGCAGCTTGAGCAGGGGCTACACTGAAGCTTTCTTT
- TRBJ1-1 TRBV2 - CASSERRHSNTEAFF TGTGCCAGCAGTGAACGGCGACACTCGAACACTGAAGCTTTCTTT
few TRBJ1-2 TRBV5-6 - CASSFGGGDYGYTF TGTGCCAGCAGCTTTGGTGGGGGGGACTATGGCTACACCTTC
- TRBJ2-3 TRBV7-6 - CASSFTGSSTDTQYF TGTGCCAGCAGCTTCACCGGGTCTAGCACAGATACGCAGTATTTT
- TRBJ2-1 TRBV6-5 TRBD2 CASRLAGGDEQFF TGTGCCAGCAGATTAGCGGGAGGGGATGAGCAGTTCTTC
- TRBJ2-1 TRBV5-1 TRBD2 CASSALAGGRSYNEQFF TGCGCCAGCAGCGCCCTAGCGGGGGGGAGATCCTACAATGAGCAGTTCTTC
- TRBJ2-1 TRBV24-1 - CATSSSRPSSYNEQFF TGTGCCACCAGTTCCAGCCGACCTAGCTCCTACAATGAGCAGTTCTTC
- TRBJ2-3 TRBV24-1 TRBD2 CATSLAGGGDTQYF TGTGCCACCAGTTTGGCGGGGGGCGGAGATACGCAGTATTTT
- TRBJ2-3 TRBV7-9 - CASSLRQINTDTQYF TGTGCCAGCAGCTTAAGACAGATCAACACAGATACGCAGTATTTT
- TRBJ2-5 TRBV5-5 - CASSLTHRVIETQYF TGTGCCAGCAGCTTAACGCACAGGGTAATAGAGACCCAGTACTTC
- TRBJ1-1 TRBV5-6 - CASSYGTPWNTEAFF TGTGCCAGCAGCTACGGGACACCTTGGAACACTGAAGCTTTCTTT
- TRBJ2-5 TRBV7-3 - CASSPGRPPETQYF TGTGCCAGCAGCCCGGGACGTCCCCCGGAGACCCAGTACTTC
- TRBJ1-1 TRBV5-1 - CASSLENSLTEAFF TGCGCCAGCAGCTTGGAGAACAGCCTCACTGAAGCTTTCTTT
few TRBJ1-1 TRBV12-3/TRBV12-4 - CASSWSGTEAFF TGTGCCAGCAGCTGGAGCGGGACGGAAGCTTTCTTT
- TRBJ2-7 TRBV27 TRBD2 CASSFGAGGYEQYF TGTGCCAGCAGTTTCGGAGCGGGAGGTTACGAGCAGTACTTC
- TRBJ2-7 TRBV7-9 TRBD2 CASSLDGLAGGPGEQYF TGTGCCAGCAGCTTAGATGGACTAGCGGGAGGGCCAGGCGAGCAGTACTTC
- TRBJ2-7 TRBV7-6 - CASSLDTGPGYEQYF TGTGCCAGCAGCTTAGATACGGGCCCCGGCTACGAGCAGTACTTC
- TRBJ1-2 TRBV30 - CAWAPSTAYGYTF TGTGCCTGGGCGCCCAGTACGGCTTATGGCTACACCTTC
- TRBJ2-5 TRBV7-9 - CASSPPAGLLQETQYF TGTGCCAGCAGCCCCCCGGCAGGTCTACTACAAGAGACCCAGTACTTC
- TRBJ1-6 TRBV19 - CASSERAQRFGDSPLHF TGTGCCAGTAGTGAGAGAGCCCAACGATTCGGGGATTCACCCCTCCACTTT
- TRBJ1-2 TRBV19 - CASSIIGTGRGYTF TGTGCCAGTAGTATCATAGGGACCGGGAGAGGCTACACCTTC
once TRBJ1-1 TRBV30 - CAWEVAGGSTEAFF TGTGCCTGGGAGGTTGCTGGGGGGTCCACTGAAGCTTTCTTT
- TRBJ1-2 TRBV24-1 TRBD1 CATSEDRSYGYTF TGTGCCACCAGTGAGGACAGGTCCTATGGCTACACCTTC
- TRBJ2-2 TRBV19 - CASSIVRSQSGPNTGELFF TGTGCCAGTAGTATAGTTAGATCCCAGAGCGGCCCGAACACCGGGGAGCTGTTTTTT
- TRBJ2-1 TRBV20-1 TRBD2 CSARMSGGEFF TGCAGTGCTAGGATGAGCGGGGGTGAGTTCTTC
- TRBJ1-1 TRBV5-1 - CASSTDWGRTEAFF TGCGCCAGCAGCACCGACTGGGGAAGAACTGAAGCTTTCTTT
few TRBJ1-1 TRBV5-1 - CASRMTAGNTEAFF TGCGCCAGCAGAATGACAGCAGGGAACACTGAAGCTTTCTTT
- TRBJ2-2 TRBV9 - CASSVSPLLGRDGLGTGELFF TGTGCCAGCAGCGTATCCCCCCTCTTGGGTAGGGACGGTTTGGGCACCGGGGAGCTGTTTTTT
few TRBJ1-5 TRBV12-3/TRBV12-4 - CASSDANQPQHF TGTGCCAGCAGTGACGCTAATCAGCCCCAGCATTTT
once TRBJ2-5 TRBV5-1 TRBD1 CASSRRAGGRETQYF TGCGCCAGCAGCAGACGCGCAGGGGGACGCGAGACCCAGTACTTC
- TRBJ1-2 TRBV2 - CASIEQAYGYTF TGTGCCAGCATAGAGCAGGCGTATGGCTACACCTTC
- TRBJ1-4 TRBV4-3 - CASSRNPSTNEKLFF TGCGCCAGCAGCCGAAACCCTTCAACTAATGAAAAACTGTTTTTT
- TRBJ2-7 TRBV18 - CASSPGSYEQYF TGTGCCAGCTCACCGGGCAGCTACGAGCAGTACTTC
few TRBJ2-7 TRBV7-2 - CASSSGQGRYEQYF TGTGCCAGCAGCTCCGGGCAGGGACGCTACGAGCAGTACTTC
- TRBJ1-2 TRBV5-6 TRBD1 CASSQDRDYGYTF TGTGCCAGCAGCCAAGACAGGGACTATGGCTACACCTTC
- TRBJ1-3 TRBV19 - CASSVIPGNTIYF TGTGCCAGTAGTGTCATCCCCGGAAACACCATATATTTT
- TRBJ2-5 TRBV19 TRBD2 CASSTLRLAGLETQYF TGTGCCAGTAGTACGCTTCGACTAGCGGGGCTGGAGACCCAGTACTTC
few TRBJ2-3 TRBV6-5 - CASSYVVGTDTQYF TGTGCCAGCAGTTATGTCGTGGGCACAGATACGCAGTATTTT
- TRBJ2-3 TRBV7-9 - CASSLKGDTAQYF TGTGCCAGCAGCTTAAAGGGGGACACAGCGCAGTATTTT